The present T cell receptor (beta chain) was sequenced within a study of blood T cell repertoires in COVID-19. About the study: Material from acute and convalescent COVID-19 was sourced from the United States, Italy and Spain. T cells, B-cell-depleted T cells, or PBMCs provided the cDNA or gDNA that served as material.

Per the authors' pipeline: Researchers report that nucleated cell counts were estimated from reference gene primer amplification. Produced via immunoSEQ multiplex PCR; TCRdb's table is partial and in-frame only. The D gene and trimming were derived from the DNA, and the V and J assignments and clone size from that table. Of more than 200,000 clones listed, approximately 86% are singletons. Per the germline V gene, CDR1 is LNHNV and CDR2 is YYDKDF (reference sequence). The CDR3 length is 14 residues. V gave up 2 bases and J gave up 7 bases, with 12 bases separating them. This chain connects TRBV15 to TRBJ2-1; D possibly corresponds to TRBD1 (6 bases). Sequencing was done on a sample of peripheral blood. The origin of this receptor is a human donor in a cohort sampled during active COVID-19. The CDR3 here is CATSRRTEPNEQFF. Written as DNA, the CDR3 is TGTGCCACCAGCAGACGGACAGAGCCGAATGAGCAGTTCTTC.